What follows are 26 T cell receptor beta chains derived from one specimen sequenced in a study of OX40 agonist ivuxolimab in advanced cancers. The assay was immunoSEQ multiplex PCR, and TCRdb's table has in-frame clones only and misses some. The table has 81,000 or so clones, more than 75% seen once. Sequenced material: CD4+ or CD8+ T cells sorted from blood, taken in a trial of the OX40 agonist ivuxolimab. The source is an adult with an advanced solid tumor such as melanoma, head and neck, liver or kidney cancer.

This chain connects TRBV18 to TRBJ2-6, with D possibly matching TRBD1 (6 bases). This CDR3 has 15 residues. Per germline, CDR1 KGHSH and CDR2 LQKENI. V was clipped by 2 bases and J by 3 bases, with 8 bases between them. This CDR3 is CASSPTGFGANVLTF. The CDR3 DNA reads TGTGCCAGCTCACCAACAGGGTTTGGGGCCAACGTCCTGACTTTC.

The V and J genes are TRBV5-4 and TRBJ2-1; 7 positions match TRBD2. The V gene's germline CDR1 is SGHNT and CDR2 YYREEE (reference sequence). The V gene end was trimmed by 3 bases and the J gene end by 4 bases; junction bases not matched to a gene: 10. The CDR3 runs to 16 residues. CDR3 sequence: CASSSPGSGHYNEQFF. DNA of the CDR3: TGTGCCAGCAGCTCCCCGGGTAGCGGGCATTACAATGAGCAGTTCTTC.

This chain uses TRBV6-5 with TRBJ1-2; 7 nucleotides agree with TRBD1. This CDR3 is 15 amino acids long. Germline loops: CDR1 MNHEY, CDR2 SVGAGI. V trimming: 2 bases; J trimming: 0 bases; junction bases outside the gene matches: 3. The CDR3 sequence: CASSYVTGANYGYTF. CDR3 bases: TGTGCCAGCAGTTACGTCACAGGGGCTAACTATGGCTACACCTTC.

The chain is built from TRBV5-5 and TRBJ1-1, with a possible D match to TRBD1 (6 bases). V was clipped by 4 bases and J by 11 bases, with 18 bases between them. Germline values: CDR1 SGHKS, CDR2 YYEKEE (reference sequence). This CDR3 is 13 amino acids long. CDR3: CASSPLGVQGAFF. CDR3 sequence (DNA): TGTGCCAGCAGCCCCCTCGGAGTCCAGGGGGCTTTCTTT.

The chain couples TRBV18 to TRBJ1-2, with D uncertain. The CDR3 contains 16 residues. Trimming cost V 2 bases and J 4 bases, with 17 bases left between them. Germline V gives CDR1 KGHSH, CDR2 LQKENI. The CDR3 loop reads CASSPDPLRYPYGYTF. CDR3 nucleotide sequence: TGTGCCAGCTCACCAGACCCCTTACGGTACCCCTATGGCTACACCTTC.

The chain has TRBV7-8 and TRBJ2-6; D unclear. The V end was cut by 5 bases, the J end by 0 bases, with 11 bases between. The CDR3 contains 16 residues. The V gene's germline CDR1 is SGHVS and CDR2 FQNEAQ. The CDR3 nucleotides are TGTGCCAGCAGCGTAACAAGGCCCTCTGGGGCCAACGTCCTGACTTTC. Translating it yields CASSVTRPSGANVLTF.

V usage is TRBV6-4 and J usage is TRBJ2-3; D unresolved. The ends were cut back, 2 bases at V and 6 bases at J, with 12 bases in the middle. This CDR3 is built from 14 residues. Germline CDR1 MRHNA, CDR2 SNTAGT. This CDR3 is CASSDNPRRDTQYF. CDR3 DNA: TGTGCCAGCAGTGACAACCCCCGACGGGATACGCAGTATTTT.

The J gene is TRBJ1-4, the V gene TRBV19, with D perhaps TRBD1 (5 bases). The CDR3 loop spans 16 amino acids. V was shortened by 10 bases and J by 3 bases, with 21 bases between the two germline ends. Germline values: CDR1 LNHDA, CDR2 SQIVND (reference sequence). CDR3 bases: TGTGCCACCACGGCGGGGCATATCTCCCCTAATGAAAAACTGTTTTTT. As protein: CATTAGHISPNEKLFF.

The table lists this clone with a few counts. The chain has TRBV5-1 and TRBJ1-1; the match to TRBD1 covers 10 bases. CDR1 and CDR2 (germline): SGHRS, YFSETQ. This CDR3 contains 15 residues. The V segment lost 3 bases and the J segment 4 bases; nucleotides outside the gene matches: 6. For the CDR3, the DNA is TGCGCCAGCAGCTCTGGGACAGGGGATATCACTGAAGCTTTCTTT. Protein sequence: CASSSGTGDITEAFF.

The chain combines TRBV7-9 with TRBJ1-1; D gene unclear. Germline CDR1 and CDR2: SEHNR and FQNEAQ (reference sequence). CDR3 length: 15 amino acids. V lost 5 bases to trimming and J lost 1 base, with 14 bases between them. The CDR3 loop is CASSPRSLENTEAFF. As DNA, the CDR3 is TGTGCCAGCAGCCCGAGGAGTTTGGAGAACACTGAAGCTTTCTTT.

V and J are TRBV5-4 and TRBJ2-2, with a possible D match to TRBD2 (6 bases). V was cut by 0 bases and J by 3 bases, with 9 bases left in between. This CDR3 region has 15 residues. CDR1 and CDR2 from the germline V gene are SGHNT and YYREEE (reference sequence). The CDR3 DNA is TGTGCCAGCAGCTTGGTTGGGACTTACACCGGGGAGCTGTTTTTT. The encoded protein is CASSLVGTYTGELFF.

The V call is TRBV7-9, the J call TRBJ1-1, with D perhaps TRBD1 (6 bases). The CDR3 sequence is 14 residues long. V was shortened by 7 bases and J by 4 bases, with 16 bases between the two germline ends. CDR1 SEHNR and CDR2 FQNEAQ come from the germline V gene (reference sequence). The CDR3 DNA reads TGTGCCAGCACCCCTGGGGGGCGGAGCACTGAAGCTTTCTTT. Amino acids: CASTPGGRSTEAFF.

This clone was recorded a few times. The CDR3 loop reads CASSSTGSTEAFF. CDR3 DNA: TGTGCCAGCAGCTCGACAGGGAGCACTGAAGCTTTCTTT. The chain uses TRBV7-3 and TRBJ1-1, with 7 bases lining up with TRBD1. The length of the CDR3 is 13 residues. Germline trimming cut 4 bases from V and 4 bases from J; bases unmatched to any gene: 3. Per the germline V gene, CDR1 is SGHTA and CDR2 is FQGTGA.

This sequence joins TRBV5-1 and TRBJ1-4; 10 bases map to TRBD1. V was clipped by 3 bases and J by 7 bases; unmatched bases: 12. The germline V gene has CDR1 SGHRS and CDR2 YFSETQ. There are 17 residues in the CDR3. CDR3 sequence reads: CASSSSTDRGEGEKLFF. CDR3 DNA: TGCGCCAGCAGCTCCTCGACGGACAGGGGGGAGGGTGAAAAACTGTTTTTT.

The chain recombines TRBV7-2 with TRBJ2-1; no clear D. Germline assignment: CDR1 SGHTA and CDR2 FQGNSA. With 3 bases removed from V and 10 bases from J, the gap between germline ends came to 13 bases. There are 13 residues in the CDR3. For the CDR3, the DNA is TGTGCCAGCAGCTTTCTAGGGAAAGCGGAGCAGTTCTTC. It yields the protein CASSFLGKAEQFF.

A single count supports this clone. This chain joins TRBV10-3 and TRBJ2-5; D could derive from TRBD1 or TRBD2 (6 bases each). Germline-derived CDR1 and CDR2 are ENHRY and SYGVKD. V lost 6 bases and J 3 bases, leaving 17 bases between the germline ends. The length of the CDR3 is 15 residues. CDR3 bases: TGTGCCATCAGCGGAATTACGGGGGCAGAAGAGACCCAGTACTTC. It codes for CAISGITGAEETQYF.

The chain combines TRBV5-1 with TRBJ2-1; the D gene could be TRBD1 or TRBD2 (5 bases each). Trimming removed 4 bases at V and 0 bases at J, with 14 bases between. This CDR3 is 16 amino acids long. Germline loops: CDR1 SGHRS, CDR2 YFSETQ. CDR3 loop: CASSIFGGASYNEQFF. The DNA of the CDR3 is TGCGCCAGCAGCATATTTGGGGGTGCCTCCTACAATGAGCAGTTCTTC. The whole variable domain, remainder taken from reference TRBV5-1 and TRBJ2-1, is KAGVTQTPRYLIKTRGQQVTLSCSPISGHRSVSWYQQTPGQGLQFLFEYFSETQRNKGNFPGRFSGRQFSNSRSEMNVSTLELGDSALYLCASSIFGGASYNEQFFGPGTRLTVL.

The chain joins TRBV5-1 to TRBJ1-2, with 7 bases lining up with TRBD1. The trim removed 5 bases at V and 6 bases at J, leaving 10 bases unmatched. From germline, CDR1 is SGHRS and CDR2 YFSETQ. The CDR3 length is 14 residues. CDR3 sequence reads: CASRYGTARDGYTF. The DNA for the CDR3 is TGCGCCAGCAGGTACGGGACAGCCCGGGATGGCTACACCTTC.

The rearrangement links TRBV7-2 to TRBJ2-5; D gene unclear. V dropped 2 bases and J dropped 1 base, with 8 bases sitting between them. Germline assignment: CDR1 SGHTA and CDR2 FQGNSA. The CDR3 totals 14 residues. CDR3 sequence reads: CASSLSFGQETQYF. As DNA, the CDR3 is TGTGCCAGCAGCTTAAGTTTCGGCCAAGAGACCCAGTACTTC.

The V call is TRBV2, the J call TRBJ1-3, with D hard to call. From germline, CDR1 is SNHLY and CDR2 FYNNEI. The CDR3 is made up of 14 amino acids. The germline V and J ends were trimmed by 6 bases and 0 bases, with 9 bases remaining between them. CDR3 loop: CASSPLYSGNTIYF. The CDR3, as DNA: TGTGCCAGCAGCCCTCTTTACTCTGGAAACACCATATATTTT.

The V gene is TRBV10-2, the J gene TRBJ2-1; 7 positions agree with TRBD1. CDR3 length: 13 residues. Trimming took 7 bases from V and 5 from J; bases not matched to a gene: 5. Per the germline V gene, CDR1 is WSHSY and CDR2 is SAAADI. CDR3 residues: CASMGQLNNEQFF. CDR3 bases: TGCGCCAGCATGGGACAGCTAAACAATGAGCAGTTCTTC.

This clone occurred a few times. V usage is TRBV5-1 and J usage is TRBJ2-3; no clear D gene. This CDR3 region has 13 residues. Germline CDR1 and CDR2: SGHRS and YFSETQ. V lost 2 bases, J lost 0 bases, and 4 bases lay in between. CDR3 coding DNA: TGCGCCAGCAGCTTCGGGAGCACAGATACGCAGTATTTT. This codes for CASSFGSTDTQYF. The variable domain in full, with the rest retrieved from reference TRBV5-1 and TRBJ2-3, is KAGVTQTPRYLIKTRGQQVTLSCSPISGHRSVSWYQQTPGQGLQFLFEYFSETQRNKGNFPGRFSGRQFSNSRSEMNVSTLELGDSALYLCASSFGSTDTQYFGPGTRLTVL.

V usage is TRBV7-3 and J usage is TRBJ2-7, with 7 bases that match TRBD1. Germline V CDR1 and CDR2: SGHTA, FQGTGA. The CDR3 has 15 amino acids. V was clipped by 4 bases and J by 5 bases; unmatched bases: 11. Written as DNA, the CDR3 is TGTGCCAGCAGCTCCACCGGGACAGATCAACACGAGCAGTACTTC. It codes for CASSSTGTDQHEQYF.

This chain joins TRBV27 and TRBJ2-7; perhaps TRBD1 as D (6 bases). V lost 5 bases and J 7 bases, leaving 24 bases between the germline ends. Germline V CDR1 and CDR2: MNHEY, SMNVEV (reference sequence). This CDR3 spans 16 amino acids. In DNA, the CDR3 is TGTGCCAGCAGTGACCGGGACATATTCCCCTTAGGGGAGCAGTACTTC. As protein: CASSDRDIFPLGEQYF.

The chain joins TRBV18 to TRBJ1-6; no clear D. CDR3 length: 16 residues. CDR1 KGHSH and CDR2 LQKENI come from the germline V gene. V was cut by 0 bases and J by 9 bases, with 15 bases left in between. In DNA, the CDR3 is TGTGCCAGCTCACCACCTATGTCCGGATACGGTTCACCCCTCCACTTT. Amino acid sequence: CASSPPMSGYGSPLHF.

The rearrangement uses TRBV29-1 and TRBJ1-1; TRBD1 might be the D (5 bases). The CDR3 loop spans 13 amino acids. The V end lost 5 bases, the J end lost 0 bases, and 10 bases lay between the germline ends. CDR1 is SQVTM, CDR2 ANQGSEA, per germline. CDR3 protein: CSVTTAMNTEAFF. CDR3 in DNA: TGCAGCGTTACGACAGCCATGAACACTGAAGCTTTCTTT.